This TCR beta chain was captured by sequencing in a study of regulatory T cells in long-lasting Graves disease (dated by TCRdb to about 2021). About the investigation overall: Newly diagnosed Graves' disease patients had taken antithyroid drugs for less than 3 months. This study used TCR sequencing and RNA sequencing of peripheral blood to compare persistent Graves' disease patients against newly diagnosed Graves' disease patients. The study took place in China and was registered as a clinical trial. A total of roughly 33 samples were covered by TCR sequencing, comprising around 13 persistent and 20 or so newly diagnosed Graves' disease patients.

The investigation overall reported the following: Sequencing and analysis were limited to the TCR beta chain. Only peripheral blood was studied, because thyroid tissue, the primary lesion, was inaccessible. Preferential use of TRBV28, TRBJ1-2 and TRBJ2-5 was observed in persistent disease, whereas TRBV20-1 and TRBJ2-1 were favored in newly diagnosed disease. Compared with newly diagnosed patients, persistent Graves' disease patients had lower TCR Shannon entropy and fewer highly expanded clones, which suggests clonal expansion. More public clonotypes were shared among persistent patients (roughly 2,700) than among newly diagnosed patients (under 1,000). The authors noted that the small sample size was a limitation that may lower accuracy.

This clonotype was detected a few times. Its antigen is still unknown. A read error may explain this, as a much larger clone is one base away. Libraries came from multiplex PCR. The instrument given in TCRdb is Illumina HiSeq 4000. iRepertoire HTBI primers and Arm-PCR amplification of CDR3 regions were used to construct TCR beta libraries. PCR products were gel purified before sequencing. The study's processing was this. Gene usage analysis of CDR3 amino acid clonotypes relied on the roughly 67 TRBV and around 14 TRBJ segments identified across samples. COPE and FqMerger were used to merge the filtered high-quality paired reads into contigs. BLAST was used to align contigs to IMGT TRBV, TRBD and TRBJ reference genes, with CDR3 defined following IMGT. Clonotypes above 0.1% frequency were classified as highly expanded clones. Shannon entropy served as the measure of repertoire diversity, while the Gini coefficient captured V-J evenness. A clonotype was considered public if more than one individual shared it. TCRdb's own reprocessing of the public reads used fastp at Q25 and MiXCR and kept productive beta chains. All rows with the same CDR3 protein become a single entry with the most common DNA and genes. The V and J calls follow TCRdb's processing rather than the paper's. Recorded for this sample are about 320,000 distinct CDR3 sequences; more than 15% of them occurred a single time. The biggest ten clones account for roughly 35% of the sample.

Its CDR3 holds 12 amino acids, cysteine through phenylalanine. The DNA shown is the 36-base CDR3, in frame from base 1. Sequences SGDLS (CDR1) and YYNGEE (CDR2) are obtained from the germline V gene. The junction carries 8 bases between V and J, which are trimmed by 4 bases and 3 bases respectively. The label giving this sample's time point can be read as: newly diagnosed GD, antithyroid drugs for less than 3 months. For both TCR sequencing and RNA sequencing, RNA was extracted from PBMCs in TRIzol. The diagnosis of Graves' disease was made according to American Thyroid Association guidelines. Patients for the study were recruited at an endocrinology department in Xi'an, China. Each patient gave approximately 9.7 milliliters of peripheral blood, collected in an EDTA anticoagulant tube. Ficoll Paque Plus density gradient separation was used to isolate PBMCs, and no further T cell sorting was performed. An Agilent 2100 Bioanalyzer and agarose gel were used to check RNA quality, and a NanoDrop 2000 was used to measure RNA concentration.

The chain is made from TRBV9 and TRBJ2-7; no D segment can be confidently identified. This clonotype originated in a female donor with Graves disease. Source: peripheral blood mononuclear cells (PBMCs), taken at new diagnosis, from a patient treated with antithyroid drugs. In nucleotide form, the sequence is TGTGCCAGCAGCTCGGACGGCTACGAGCAGTACTTC. It specifies CASSSDGYEQYF.